This T cell receptor (beta chain) was captured by sequencing in a study of cytomegalovirus exposure and HLA in healthy donors. Both 60 Vbeta primers and 13 Jbeta primers went into the PCR. The data were produced by immunoSEQ multiplex PCR, yet TCRdb's version contains in-frame clones alone and is incomplete. This table has roughly 190,000 clones, approximately 75% appearing once. CDR1 MNHEY and CDR2 SVGAGI come from the germline V gene. The length of the CDR3 is 15 residues. The V segment lost 0 bases and the J segment 4 bases; nucleotides outside the gene matches: 3. The source is a man younger than 40 in good health and CMV-seropositive. The sample comprised PBMCs. The J gene is TRBJ1-2, the V gene TRBV6-5, with 9 bases fitting TRBD1. The CDR3 DNA sequence: TGTGCCAGCAGTTACTCCACAGGGGGCGGCTATGGCTACACCTTC. This codes for CASSYSTGGGYGYTF.